This T cell receptor beta chain was captured in a study of T cell changes during pregnancy in multiple sclerosis. This CDR3 region has 15 residues. Germline V lookup: CDR1 SEHNR, CDR2 FQNEAQ (reference sequence). V shed 4 bases and J 0 bases; nucleotides not matched to a gene: 4. Assay: immunoSEQ multiplex PCR; the TCRdb copy retains only in-frame clones and omits some. The sample consists of about 38,000 clones, 90% to 95% of them appearing once. The source was CD8+ T cells from peripheral blood mononuclear cells, collected in the second trimester of pregnancy. The chain joins TRBV7-9 to TRBJ2-3, with 7 bases identical to TRBD1. The sequence was collected from a female donor with multiple sclerosis, enrolled in a pregnancy study. CDR3 nucleotide sequence: TGTGCCAGCAGCTCACCGGGACAGAGCACAGATACGCAGTATTTT. This gives the protein CASSSPGQSTDTQYF.